The present entry profiles one T cell receptor (beta chain) with its context. Its antigen is undetermined. Libraries were prepared by immunoSEQ multiplex PCR; TCRdb keeps only in-frame clonotypes and omits some of them. The sample has around 260,000 clones, 85% to 95% seen once. V lost 0 bases to trimming and J lost 0 bases; unmatched junction nucleotides: 14. CDR1 is SGHRS, CDR2 YFSETQ, per germline. The CDR3 spans 19 residues. These data originate in a study of T cell responses to AZD1222 COVID-19 vaccine. Study-level background: Pooled samples include second doses given at about 4 or 12 weeks.

Study results and caveats: Receipt of two AZD1222 doses was followed by a rise in Spike-specific TCR breadth and depth.

The TCR was taken from an adult in good health. The rearrangement links TRBV5-1 to TRBJ1-2; the match to TRBD1 covers 7 bases. The source was peripheral blood, collected on day 0 of AZD1222 vaccination. CDR3 amino acids: CASSLDHRGPERTNYGYTF. The CDR3 nucleotides are TGCGCCAGCAGCTTGGACCACAGGGGCCCTGAAAGAACTAACTATGGCTACACCTTC.